This T cell receptor (beta chain) was identified in a study of CD8+ T cells in alopecia areata listed by TCRdb under 2018. About the investigation overall: Treated patients were enrolled in an open-label pilot trial of oral tofacitinib at 5 to 10 mg twice daily for moderate-to-severe alopecia areata. Tofacitinib was given for 6 to 18 months, followed by 6 months of follow-up off drug to assess delayed response and recurrence. immunoSEQ multiplex PCR using 35 Vbeta forward primers and 13 Jbeta reverse primers was used to amplify TCRbeta CDR3 regions. RNA came from the PAXgene miRNA kit for fixed scalp, the miRNeasy kit for PBMCs, and the RNeasy kit for mouse skin. To study T cell clonal expansion in alopecia areata, the researchers applied high-throughput TCRbeta sequencing to both the C3H/HeJ mouse model and human patients. Biopsies were taken from tofacitinib-treated patients at baseline and again at 4 and 24 weeks into treatment, and several of those patients also had a later scalp biopsy. Scalp clonality was compared across normal scalp (n=4), patchy alopecia areata scalp (n=8), and alopecia totalis/universalis scalp (n=8). In humans, TCRbeta sequencing was performed on scalp tissue and on sorted CD4+ and CD8+ peripheral blood T cells from healthy controls and from patients with patchy or totalis/universalis alopecia areata.

Library construction relied on the immunoSEQ multiplex PCR assay. For TCR sequencing, RNA was extracted from every sample and reverse transcribed into cDNA to serve as template. First-strand cDNA was synthesized using SuperScript III with a 2:1 mix of oligo-dT and random hexamers. A synthetic immune receptor repertoire was used to assess amplification bias, and residual bias was removed computationally. Under the source paper's analysis protocol: Raw reads were preprocessed to remove errors, and CDR3 was defined by IMGT conventions from the conserved cysteine to phenylalanine. To get clonality, Shannon entropy was normalized by log2 of the number of productive unique TCRs and the result was subtracted from 1. Whether scalp clones were CD4 or CD8 was inferred by matching scalp TCRbeta sequences against CD4 and CD8 repertoires sorted from blood. TCRdb stores this immuneACCESS table with in-frame sequences only. Part of the clones is absent; in the studies checked, under half of the shortfall reflects unresolved V genes, and no reason is known for the rest. For V, J and clone size, that table is used; D and trimming come from the DNA. This sample has about 140,000 clones in its table, and around 49% of those were observed once. The top ten clones comprise 0.95% to 1% of the sample.

With regard to this clone: Its recognized antigen is unknown. No per-base quality is available; no much larger clone lies one base away.

The time point label, read with the paper, signifies: baseline before oral tofacitinib. Peripheral blood and lesional scalp punch biopsies were obtained from patients with alopecia areata. After PBMCs were isolated by density centrifugation and stained for CD3, CD4 and CD8, a FACSAria was used to sort CD4+ and CD8+ T cells. What the work shows at the level of the full study, not this receptor alone: Scalp TCR repertoire analysis is complicated because resident alphabeta T cells in normal human skin are also sequenced, whereas mouse skin is dominated by gammadelta T cells. Shared TCR sequences between patients were less evident than in mice, which may be partly attributable to HLA diversity in the patient population. Compared with normal scalp, lesional scalp, particularly in alopecia totalis/universalis, had higher clonality and more expanded CD8+ clones, which suggests antigenic drive.

From a lookup of the germline V gene (reference sequence), CDR1 and CDR2 are MNHEY and SMNVEV. The CDR3 goes from the cysteine to the phenylalanine over 13 residues. Of the read, only the CDR3 DNA is kept; its 39 bases are in frame from base 1. The germline ends are 11 bases apart after V is trimmed by 5 bases and J by 4 bases. This sequence uses TRBV27 and TRBJ1-1; D gene: possibly TRBD1, on 5 matching bases. This receptor was obtained from a human donor with alopecia areata. The starting material was CD4+ T cells sorted from blood, obtained at week 0. For the CDR3, the sequence is CASSRTGGTEAFF. Read as DNA, the sequence is TGTGCCAGCAGTCGAACAGGTGGCACTGAAGCTTTCTTT.